This T cell receptor beta chain was observed in a study of post-analysis software for immune sequencing data. This CDR3 is 16 amino acids long. V was pared by 5 bases and J by 2 bases, with 9 bases of the junction left unmatched. Germline V CDR1 and CDR2: SGHTA, FQGNSA. The TCR beta cDNA libraries carried unique molecular identifiers. T cells, about 0.9 to 11 million of them, yielded hundreds of thousands of cDNA molecules. From the PCR reads, TCRdb called clonotypes with MiXCR, one entry per CDR3 protein. The table has approximately 730,000 distinct CDR3 sequences, about 32% seen once. Study-level results: For normalized Chao1 diversity, multiple sclerosis patients scored significantly lower than controls did. Compared with controls, patients had more of 4 to 6 TRBV segments, including TRBV5-6, TRBV5-1 and TRBV20-1.

As regards this clonotype: The antigen remains undetermined.

The rearrangement links TRBV7-2 to TRBJ2-1; 7 bases map to TRBD2. The receptor's source is a girl between 5 and 17 years old with multiple sclerosis. Sequencing was done on a sample of blood. The CDR3: CASSPPAGRAYNEQFF. The CDR3 nucleotides read TGTGCCAGCAGCCCACCAGCGGGAAGGGCCTACAATGAGCAGTTCTTC.